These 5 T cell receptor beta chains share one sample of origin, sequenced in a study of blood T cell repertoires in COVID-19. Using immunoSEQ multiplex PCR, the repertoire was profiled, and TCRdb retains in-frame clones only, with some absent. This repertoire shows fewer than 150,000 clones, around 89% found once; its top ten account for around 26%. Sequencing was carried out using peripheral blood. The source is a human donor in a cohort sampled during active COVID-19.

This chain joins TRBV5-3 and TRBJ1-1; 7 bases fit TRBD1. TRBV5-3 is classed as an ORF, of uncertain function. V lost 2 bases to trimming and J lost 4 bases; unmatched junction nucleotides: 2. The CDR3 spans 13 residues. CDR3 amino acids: CARSFAGGTEAFF. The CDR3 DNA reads TGTGCCAGAAGCTTTGCAGGGGGCACTGAAGCTTTCTTT.

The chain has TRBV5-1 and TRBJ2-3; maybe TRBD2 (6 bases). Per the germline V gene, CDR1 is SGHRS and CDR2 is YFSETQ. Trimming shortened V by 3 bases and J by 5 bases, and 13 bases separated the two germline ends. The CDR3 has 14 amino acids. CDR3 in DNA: TGCGCCAGCAGCTCTAGAGGGCGGGGAGATACGCAGTATTTT. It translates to CASSSRGRGDTQYF.

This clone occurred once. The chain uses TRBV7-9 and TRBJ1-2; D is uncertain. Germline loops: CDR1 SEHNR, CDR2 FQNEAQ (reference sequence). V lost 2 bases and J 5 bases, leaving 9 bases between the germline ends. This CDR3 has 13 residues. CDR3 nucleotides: TGTGCCAGCAGCTTAAGTTCGGGTTATGGCTACACCTTC. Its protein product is CASSLSSGYGYTF.

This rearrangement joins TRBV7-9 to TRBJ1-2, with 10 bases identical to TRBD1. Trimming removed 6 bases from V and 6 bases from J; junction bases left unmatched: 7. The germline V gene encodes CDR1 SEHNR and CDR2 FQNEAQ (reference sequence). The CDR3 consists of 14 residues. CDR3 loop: CASRPDRGRDGYTF. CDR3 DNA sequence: TGTGCCAGCAGACCCGACAGGGGGCGAGATGGCTACACCTTC.

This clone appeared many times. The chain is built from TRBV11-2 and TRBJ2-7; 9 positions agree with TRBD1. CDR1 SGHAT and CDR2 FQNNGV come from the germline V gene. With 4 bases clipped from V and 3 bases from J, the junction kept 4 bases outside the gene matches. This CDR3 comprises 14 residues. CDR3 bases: TGTGCCAGCAGCTCGACAGGGGGGAACTACGAGCAGTACTTC. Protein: CASSSTGGNYEQYF.